This TCR beta chain originates from a study of cytomegalovirus exposure and HLA in healthy donors (dated 2017 in TCRdb). Turning to the overall study: According to a later analysis, one platform produced both the 100 to 150 validation repertoires and the 550 to 800 repertoires of the first cohort. The study aimed to test whether signatures of past pathogen exposure could be identified by cataloging public T cell receptors. To predict cytomegalovirus infection status, the study combined high-throughput TCR immunosequencing, statistical association of individual TCRs with disease status, and machine learning. Along with the approximately 700-subject first cohort, a separate validation cohort of over a hundred different subjects was used. What the study reported, not specific to this receptor: All 110 or so repertoires were used to score co-occurrence in the validation cohort in a later analysis, because that analysis had no HLA typing for the cohort. A few of the identified cytomegalovirus-associated TCR beta chains were confirmed in vitro to be specific for cytomegalovirus antigens. The classifier was reported to diagnose cytomegalovirus status with high specificity and sensitivity in both the original and validation cohorts. The study gave a list of over 150 TCR beta chains associated with cytomegalovirus. Most TCR sequences were seen in very few donors, while some public TCRs were found in many individuals. The authors suggested that the approach could potentially be generalized to other disease states and immunological phenotypes. In a later analysis, TCRs clustered in the first cohort were found to also tend to co-occur in the roughly 130 validation repertoires, with approximately 93% of cluster scores above 0.

With respect to this clone: What this receptor recognizes is not known. No clone much larger than this one lies a single base away; base qualities are absent.

Library generation was performed with the immunoSEQ multiplex PCR assay. From the authors' description of their analysis: A statistical classification framework was developed to diagnose cytomegalovirus status using the catalog of TCR beta chain sequences. TCRdb carries this immuneACCESS record with in-frame sequences only. Its versions omit some clonotypes, under half of them owing to an unresolved V gene in the studies checked, with the rest unexplained. V and J calls and clone size are those listed in that table; D and trimming were worked out from the DNA. The sample table lists roughly 230,000 clones, roughly 88% of them with a count of one. Around 3.3% of the sample is held by the ten biggest clonotypes. Clipping removes 1 base from V and 6 bases from J, with 4 as the unmatched junction base count. CDR1 and CDR2 are read off the germline V gene as MGHRA and YSYEKL. The CDR3 runs 15 residues from the cysteine to the phenylalanine. Solely the CDR3 DNA is kept, with 45 bases framed from the first base.

The donors belonged to the validation cohort of approximately 130 subjects, which was separate from the 666-subject first cohort. The chain uses TRBV4-1 and TRBJ1-1; 11 bases in between match TRBD1. The receptor's source is a woman in her 30s in good health and CMV-seronegative. Sequenced: PBMCs. For the CDR3, the sequence is CASSQGPGQGAEAFF. The DNA sequence follows: TGCGCCAGCAGCCAAGGGCCGGGACAGGGGGCTGAAGCTTTCTTT.